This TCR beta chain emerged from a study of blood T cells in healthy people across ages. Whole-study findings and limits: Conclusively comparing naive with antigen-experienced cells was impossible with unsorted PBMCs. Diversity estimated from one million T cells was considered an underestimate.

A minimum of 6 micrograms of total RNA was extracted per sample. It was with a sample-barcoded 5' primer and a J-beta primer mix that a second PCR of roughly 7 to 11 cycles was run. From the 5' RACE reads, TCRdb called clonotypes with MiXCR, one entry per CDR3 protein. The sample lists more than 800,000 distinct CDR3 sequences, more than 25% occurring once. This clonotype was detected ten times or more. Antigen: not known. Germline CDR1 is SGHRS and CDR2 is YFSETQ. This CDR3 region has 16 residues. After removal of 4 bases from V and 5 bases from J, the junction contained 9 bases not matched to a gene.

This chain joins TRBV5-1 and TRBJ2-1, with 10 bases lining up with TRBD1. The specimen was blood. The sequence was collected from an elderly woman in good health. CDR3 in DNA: TGCGCCAGCAGCACGGTGGGGACAGGGGCCAACAATGAGCAGTTCTTC. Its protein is CASSTVGTGANNEQFF.